This T cell receptor (beta chain) was captured in a study of shared clonotypes between healthy human individuals. Study overall: The cohort comprised a couple of women and a few men. Their ages spanned 18 to 49 years.

The assay ran at deep level. Unsorted PBMC replicate PCRs drew on around 310 ng DNA, representing 30,000 to 35,000 T cell genomes. Assay used: immunoSEQ multiplex PCR; TCRdb lists only in-frame clones, some missing. The sample has around 500,000 clones; 79% are singletons. Germline V lookup: CDR1 SNHLY, CDR2 FYNNEI. This CDR3 spans 22 amino acids. V dropped 2 bases and J dropped 3; count of bases not matched to a gene: 19. Donors comprised healthy HIV-negative adults lacking recent acute infections or vaccinations. In its sample, this clone was seen once. Sequencing was carried out using PBMCs. The sequence was obtained from a woman aged 40 to 55 in good health. Some clones in this sample may be carry-over from other donors' samples. The genes are TRBV2 and TRBJ2-3; TRBD2 matches 14 bases. The CDR3 loop is CASSEPGDGTSGSIKLTDTQYF. The CDR3 DNA follows: TGTGCCAGCAGTGAACCAGGGGACGGGACTAGCGGGAGTATCAAGCTAACAGATACGCAGTATTTT.